Listed below are T cell receptor beta chains from one sample, sequenced in a study of a mutant IDH1 vaccine in newly diagnosed glioma. Their specific antigens are unknown. Assay used: immunoSEQ multiplex PCR; TCRdb lists only in-frame clones, some missing. Among over 30,000 clones listed, approximately 90% were seen once. This material consisted of PBMCs, taken from a glioma patient whose treatment included an IDH1 peptide vaccine. These TCRs come from a woman in her 30s with glioma. The CDR3 runs from the conserved cysteine through the conserved F or W.

v_call cdr3_aa
TRBV29-1 CSVEPSQETQYF
TRBV12-5 CASGLGAEKLFF
TRBV29-1 CSVGQGAYGYTF
TRBV7-8 CASSRRTGWGYTF
TRBV6-5 CASSYLIGGTDTQYF
TRBV13 CASSLGLHGYTF
TRBV5-6 CASSYVGNTIYF
TRBV25-1 CASRVNEQFF
TRBV9 CASSVKGTGESPLHF
TRBV27 CASSNTGGSTEAFF
TRBV19 CATLGGVYGYTF
TRBV5-6 CASSSTGGREQYF
TRBV4-1 CASSQEGRYGYTF
TRBV2 CASSAVRPVTEAFF
TRBV10-3 CAISESLGQLYGYTF
TRBV5-6 CASSLKAKPQHF
TRBV5-4 CASSSDRDWKDNEQFF
TRBV4-3 CASSPDPGGTVETQYF
TRBV5-1 CASSRDNTKGSSYEQYF
TRBV7-3 CASSPKEGGELFF
TRBV15 CATSRDRGAPDTQYF
TRBV2 CAAGVDTQYF
TRBV7-9 CASSSRTGANEKLFF
TRBV19 CASRGAGELFF
TRBV5-6 CASSLGREDEQYF
TRBV7-2 CASSPGLREKLFF
TRBV30 CAWSVPTGESTDTQYF
TRBV5-1 CASSLGSAGNIQYF
TRBV7-9 CASSGPLSPAYEQYF
TRBV7-2 CASSFLETQYF
TRBV11-2 CASSLEGSLYGYTF